A single sample is the source of the 23 T cell receptor beta chains below, sequenced in a study of T cell responses to AZD1222 COVID-19 vaccine. The method was immunoSEQ multiplex PCR; TCRdb's version includes in-frame clones alone and lacks a portion of them. The profile covers 100,000 or so clones, with less than 95% appearing a single time and 1% to 1.5% taken by the ten largest. The source was peripheral blood, collected on day 0 of AZD1222 vaccination. The receptor source for this set is an adult in good health.

The V gene is TRBV28, the J gene TRBJ2-2; TRBD2 agrees at 7 bases. Trimming at V came to 6 bases and at J to 0 bases, leaving 10 bases not matched to a gene. Germline V lookup: CDR1 MDHEN, CDR2 SYDVKM. The CDR3 length is 17 residues. The CDR3 spells CASRNLGGVANTGELFF. The CDR3 nucleotides read TGTGCCAGCAGGAATCTGGGGGGGGTAGCGAACACCGGGGAGCTGTTTTTT.

The table lists this clone with a count of one. The chain links TRBV19 to TRBJ2-3; D remains unclear. The CDR3 is 12 residues long. The germline V gene has CDR1 LNHDA and CDR2 SQIVND (reference sequence). Trimming stripped 5 bases from V and 0 bases from J, with 3 bases between. The CDR3 loop reads CASSYSTDTQYF. As DNA, the CDR3 is TGTGCCAGTAGTTACAGCACAGATACGCAGTATTTT.

A few counts support this clone. This chain uses TRBV6-1 with TRBJ2-5; tentative D call: TRBD1 (6 bases). The CDR3 contains 14 residues. Germline V CDR1 and CDR2: MNHNS, SASEGT. V gave up 2 bases and J gave up 5 bases, with 12 bases separating them. The CDR3 here is CASSERQGWETQYF. In DNA form, the CDR3 reads TGTGCCAGCAGTGAAAGGCAGGGGTGGGAGACCCAGTACTTC.

The gene calls are TRBV18 and TRBJ2-2; D is unresolved. Germline values: CDR1 KGHSH, CDR2 LQKENI. The CDR3 spans 11 residues. The ends were cut back, 6 bases at V and 5 bases at J, with 4 bases in the middle. CDR3 coding DNA: TGTGCCAGCTCTACTACCGGGGAGCTGTTTTTT. Its protein is CASSTTGELFF.

The rearrangement uses TRBV3-1 (or the pseudogene TRBV3-2) and TRBJ1-1; D not resolved. Deletions cut 0 bases from V and 1 base from J, with 6 bases between. CDR3 length: 14 residues. The germline gives CDR1 LGHDT, CDR2 YNNKEL (reference sequence). The CDR3 region has the DNA TGTGCCAGCAGCCAAGATTGGGAGAACACTGAAGCTTTCTTT. The encoded protein is CASSQDWENTEAFF.

This chain connects TRBV5-1 to TRBJ1-1; D is uncertain. V was shortened by 1 base and J by 0 bases, with 7 bases between the two germline ends. This CDR3 contains 14 residues. Germline assignment: CDR1 SGHRS and CDR2 YFSETQ. The CDR3 spells CASSLLVLNTEAFF. The CDR3 region has the DNA TGCGCCAGCAGCTTGCTAGTTTTGAACACTGAAGCTTTCTTT.

The chain carries TRBV29-1 and TRBJ2-1; no clear D. Deletions cut 4 bases from V and 4 bases from J, with 20 bases between. The CDR3 totals 16 residues. The germline V gene has CDR1 SQVTM and CDR2 ANQGSEA. The CDR3 loop reads CSVGPSRPKIYNEQFF. The CDR3 nucleotides are TGCAGCGTTGGGCCCTCCCGACCCAAAATTTACAATGAGCAGTTCTTC.

The gene calls are TRBV5-6 and TRBJ2-7; unclear D gene. Trimming left V 0 bases short and J 4 bases short, with 14 bases between. From germline, CDR1 is SGHDT and CDR2 YYEEEE. There are 15 residues in the CDR3. CDR3 loop: CASSLASNSRYEQYF. CDR3 DNA: TGTGCCAGCAGCTTGGCTAGTAACAGCCGGTACGAGCAGTACTTC.

The gene calls are TRBV7-9 and TRBJ2-1, with 7 bases matching TRBD1. Germline V gene sequence: CDR1 SEHNR, CDR2 FQNEAQ (reference sequence). The CDR3 covers 14 residues. With V trimmed by 3 bases and J by 4 bases, 3 bases remained unmatched. The CDR3 sequence is CASSLTGPYNEQFF. The CDR3 DNA reads as TGTGCCAGCAGCTTGACAGGGCCTTACAATGAGCAGTTCTTC. The complete variable domain, with remaining parts taken from reference TRBV7-9 and TRBJ2-1, reads DTGVSQNPRHKITKRGQNVTFRCDPISEHNRLYWYRQTLGQGPEFLTYFQNEAQLEKSRLLSDRFSAERPKGSFSTLEIQRTEQGDSAMYLCASSLTGPYNEQFFGPGTRLTVL.

V gene TRBV30 combines with J gene TRBJ2-7, with 7 bases aligning to TRBD2. This CDR3 is 14 amino acids long. Unmatched junction bases numbered 11, after V lost 7 bases and J lost 2 bases. Germline V CDR1 and CDR2: GTSNPN, SVGIG (reference sequence). CDR3 coding DNA: TGTGCCTCCCCCCTTAGCGGGTTAACCTACGAGCAGTACTTC. Its protein is CASPLSGLTYEQYF.

The chain links TRBV5-1 to TRBJ2-2; 8 bases match TRBD1. J gave up 5 bases and V 9 bases, and 9 bases lay outside the gene matches. This CDR3 is built from 14 residues. CDR1 and CDR2 (germline): SGHRS, YFSETQ. CDR3 residues: CATSQGARTGELFF. CDR3 nucleotide sequence: TGCGCCACTTCCCAGGGGGCGAGGACCGGGGAGCTGTTTTTT.

This chain links TRBV28 with TRBJ1-1, with a tentative D call TRBD1 (6 bases). There are 15 residues in the CDR3. CDR1 and CDR2 from the germline V gene are MDHEN and SYDVKM. V was clipped by 6 bases and J by 0 bases, with 14 bases between them. The CDR3 spells CASRNRGQLNTEAFF. CDR3 DNA: TGTGCCAGCAGAAACCGTGGACAGCTGAACACTGAAGCTTTCTTT. The variable domain in full, with the rest retrieved from reference TRBV28 and TRBJ1-1, is DVKVTQSSRYLVKRTGEKVFLECVQDMDHENMFWYRQDPGLGLRLIYFSYDVKMKEKGDIPEGYSVSREKKERFSLILESASTNQTSMYLCASRNRGQLNTEAFFGQGTRLTVV.

The V call is TRBV4-1, the J call TRBJ2-2; D uncertain. V lost 2 bases and J 5 bases, leaving 18 bases between the germline ends. Germline CDR1 and CDR2: MGHRA and YSYEKL. The CDR3 length is 17 residues. CDR3 amino acids: CASSQTRLRRNTGELFF. In DNA, the CDR3 is TGCGCCAGCAGCCAAACCCGACTCAGGCGGAATACCGGGGAGCTGTTTTTT.

The chain carries TRBV28 and TRBJ1-1, with a weak D call TRBD1 (5 bases). CDR3 length: 13 residues. The germline CDR1 and CDR2 sequences are MDHEN and SYDVKM. The V end was cut by 6 bases, the J end by 10 bases, with 18 bases between. This CDR3 is CASRTQDGGSAFF. The CDR3 DNA is TGTGCCAGCAGAACCCAGGATGGGGGGTCAGCTTTCTTT.

The chain combines TRBV6-5 with TRBJ1-1; no reliable D call. This CDR3 spans 12 amino acids. Germline assignment: CDR1 MNHEY and CDR2 SVGAGI. V was clipped by 7 bases and J by 1 base, with 7 bases between them. CDR3 bases: TGTGCCAGCAACCCGGAGAACACTGAAGCTTTCTTT. This translates into CASNPENTEAFF.

The genes are TRBV6-4 and TRBJ1-1; 7 bases are shared with TRBD1. CDR3 length: 19 residues. Germline CDR1 MRHNA, CDR2 SNTAGT. The ends lost 8 bases at V and 8 bases at J; junction bases unmatched: 29. Written as DNA, the CDR3 is TGTGCCAGCGCGGGGTCGACAGAAAAGGGGGCTGGACTGGCTGAGGAAGCTTTCTTT. It yields the protein CASAGSTEKGAGLAEEAFF.

The CDR3 region is CASSALAKDTQYF. The CDR3 region has the DNA TGTGCCAGCAGCGCGCTAGCGAAAGATACGCAGTATTTT. The chain carries TRBV7-2 and TRBJ2-3; a possible D gene is TRBD2 (6 bases). This CDR3 has 13 residues. Germline CDR1 is SGHTA and CDR2 is FQGNSA. V was cut by 5 bases and J by 5 bases, with 11 bases left in between. The full variable domain, its missing parts supplied by reference TRBV7-2 and TRBJ2-3, is GAGVSQSPSNKVTEKGKDVELRCDPISGHTALYWYRQSLGQGLEFLIYFQGNSAPDKSGLPSDRFSAERTGGSVSTLTIQRTQQEDSAVYLCASSALAKDTQYFGPGTRLTVL.

This chain connects TRBV2 to TRBJ1-3, with D maybe TRBD1 (5 bases). The CDR3 extends over 11 amino acids. Germline lookup yields CDR1 SNHLY and CDR2 FYNNEI. The V and J ends lost 11 bases and 7 bases respectively, with 12 bases between them. CDR3 sequence (DNA): TGTGCCCATCGTGAGGGGAACACCATATATTTT. Protein sequence: CAHREGNTIYF.

The chain uses TRBV5-5 and TRBJ1-4; TRBD1 might be the D (5 bases). The CDR3 consists of 13 residues. CDR1 and CDR2 from the germline V gene are SGHKS and YYEKEE (reference sequence). With 2 bases removed from V and 4 bases from J, the gap between germline ends came to 6 bases. The CDR3 region is CASSFRVNEKLFF. In DNA form, the CDR3 reads TGTGCCAGCAGCTTCAGGGTTAATGAAAAACTGTTTTTT.

The chain combines TRBV27 with TRBJ1-5; no reliable D call. The length of the CDR3 is 9 residues. Germline V gene sequence: CDR1 MNHEY, CDR2 SMNVEV (reference sequence). Deletions cut 7 bases from V and 5 bases from J, with 0 bases between. Written as DNA, the CDR3 is TGTGCCAGCAATCAGCCCCAGCATTTT. Protein sequence: CASNQPQHF.

The rearrangement links TRBV29-1 to TRBJ1-3; maybe TRBD1 (5 bases). The ends were cut back, 3 bases at V and 6 bases at J, with 15 bases in the middle. The CDR3 totals 14 residues. CDR1 and CDR2 from the germline V gene are SQVTM and ANQGSEA. The CDR3 spells CSVDKTELANTIYF. For the CDR3, the DNA is TGCAGCGTTGATAAGACAGAGCTAGCAAACACCATATATTTT.

V usage is TRBV5-1 and J usage is TRBJ2-2; D is unresolved. Trimming took 1 base from V and 3 from J, leaving 10 bases between them. The CDR3 is made up of 15 amino acids. CDR1 and CDR2 from the germline V gene are SGHRS and YFSETQ. This chain's CDR3 is CASSLSPADTGELFF. As DNA, the CDR3 is TGCGCCAGCAGCTTGTCGCCGGCTGACACCGGGGAGCTGTTTTTT.

This clone was observed a few times. The chain carries TRBV30 and TRBJ1-1; D remains ambiguous. Germline CDR1 is GTSNPN and CDR2 is SVGIG (reference sequence). The V and J ends lost 0 bases and 0 bases respectively, with 5 bases between them. This CDR3 has 13 residues. CDR3 DNA: TGTGCCTGGAGTGTACTGTTGAACACTGAAGCTTTCTTT. It is translated as CAWSVLLNTEAFF.